The rows below give T cell receptor beta chains drawn from one sample of a study of T cell responses to AZD1222 COVID-19 vaccine. Clones were sequenced by immunoSEQ multiplex PCR, and TCRdb holds only the in-frame ones, with some missing. The sample includes roughly 180,000 clones, just over 90% seen only once; the top ten take over 1.5%. Sequencing used peripheral blood, obtained 28 days after the second AZD1222 dose. These receptor sequences come from an adult who received the AZD1222 COVID-19 vaccine. The CDR3 runs from the conserved cysteine through the conserved F or W. A D gene is named only where the DNA matches it firmly. Clone size is not always given. Where it is, it says once, few, many or a class for expanded clones.

d_gene	abundance	v_gene	j_gene	CDR3nt	CDR3aa
NA	NA	TRBV5-4	TRBJ2-3	TGTGCCAGCAGCCCCGAGGGGGGGTTAGGCACAGATACGCAGTATTTT	CASSPEGGLGTDTQYF
NA	NA	TRBV10-1	TRBJ2-2	TGCGCCAGCAACCGGAACACCGGGGAGCTGTTTTTT	CASNRNTGELFF
NA	NA	TRBV7-8	TRBJ1-2	TGTGCCAGCAGCTACTTCAGGGACGGTGGGGAGGGCTACACCTTC	CASSYFRDGGEGYTF
NA	NA	TRBV6-2/TRBV6-3	TRBJ1-1	TGTGCCAGCAGTTTTCTGGCTTCGAACACTGAAGCTTTCTTT	CASSFLASNTEAFF
TRBD1	NA	TRBV7-3	TRBJ1-4	TGTGCCAGCAGCTTAGTTCCAGGGGGCGTCGATGAAAAACTGTTTTTT	CASSLVPGGVDEKLFF
TRBD2	once	TRBV5-6	TRBJ2-3	TGTGCCAGCAGCTTGGTGCCTAGCGGGAGGGCAGGGGATACGCAGTATTTT	CASSLVPSGRAGDTQYF
NA	NA	TRBV4-1	TRBJ1-1	TGCGCCAGCAGCAGGCAGGAGGGGAACACTGAAGCTTTCTTT	CASSRQEGNTEAFF
NA	NA	TRBV11-2	TRBJ1-2	TGTGCCAGCAGCTTAGTTGGGGTTAACTATGGCTACACCTTC	CASSLVGVNYGYTF
NA	few	TRBV27	TRBJ1-1	TGTGCCAGCAGTTTATCGGCGGCGGCGAACACTGAAGCTTTCTTT	CASSLSAAANTEAFF
NA	NA	TRBV6-1	TRBJ2-3	TGTGCCAGCAGTGATGATTCGGGGGCGAGAAGCACAGATACGCAGTATTTT	CASSDDSGARSTDTQYF
NA	NA	TRBV18	TRBJ1-6	TGTGCCAGCTCACGCGTCGATAATTCACCCCTCCACTTT	CASSRVDNSPLHF
NA	NA	TRBV30	TRBJ1-5	TGTGCCTGGGGCGGGAGTCTGAGCAATCAGCCCCAGCATTTT	CAWGGSLSNQPQHF
NA	NA	TRBV19	TRBJ1-2	TGTGCCAGTAGTTCGCGGCGTAGAGGGGCTGGCTATGGCTACACCTTC	CASSSRRRGAGYGYTF
NA	NA	TRBV11-2	TRBJ1-2	TGTGCCAGCAGCTTAGGGAGGGTATATGGCTACACCTTC	CASSLGRVYGYTF
NA	NA	TRBV7-2	TRBJ1-3	TGTGCCAGCAGCTTAGTCCCGGACACCATATATTTT	CASSLVPDTIYF
TRBD2	few	TRBV3-1/TRBV3-2	TRBJ2-2	TGTGCCAGCAGCCCAGAGCCTAGCGGGGTAACCGGGGAGCTGTTTTTT	CASSPEPSGVTGELFF
TRBD1	NA	TRBV30	TRBJ1-1	TGTGCCTTAGGACAGGGGGGGTTAGGCACTGAAGCTTTCTTT	CALGQGGLGTEAFF
TRBD1	few	TRBV10-2	TRBJ2-1	TGCGCCAGCCGGGGGGGACAGGGGAACAATGAGCAGTTCTTC	CASRGGQGNNEQFF
NA	once	TRBV5-1	TRBJ2-7	TGCGCCAGCAGCTCCATTGGGGGGTCCTCCTACGAGCAGTACTTC	CASSSIGGSSYEQYF
TRBD1	NA	TRBV27	TRBJ1-2	TGTGCCAGCAGAAGACAGGGAGCTAACTATGGCTACACCTTC	CASRRQGANYGYTF
TRBD1	few	TRBV9	TRBJ2-3	TGTGCCAGCAGCCCTCAGGGGGACAGATGGCGCACAGATACGCAGTATTTT	CASSPQGDRWRTDTQYF
NA	NA	TRBV6-5	TRBJ2-3	TGTGCCAGCAGTTACTCGACGGCGGCGGATACGCAGTATTTT	CASSYSTAADTQYF
NA	NA	TRBV18	TRBJ2-3	TGTGCCAGCTCACCGTTCACAGATACGCAGTATTTT	CASSPFTDTQYF
NA	NA	TRBV11-1	TRBJ1-4	TGTGCCAGCAGCTTCAGGGTAGGGGAAAAACTGTTTTTT	CASSFRVGEKLFF
NA	NA	TRBV5-6	TRBJ1-5	TGTGCCAGCAGTCGGAGGGGCGCATCTGTCAATCAGCCCCAGCATTTT	CASSRRGASVNQPQHF
NA	once	TRBV5-8	TRBJ2-5	TGTGCCAGCAGCCAGAGCCCGGGAAAGACCCAGTACTTC	CASSQSPGKTQYF
TRBD1	once	TRBV12-3/TRBV12-4	TRBJ1-2	TGTGCCAGCAGCTACAGGGGTGGCTACACCTTC	CASSYRGGYTF
NA	NA	TRBV18	TRBJ1-1	TGTGCCAGCTCACCGCAGGGGAGTACTGAAGCTTTCTTT	CASSPQGSTEAFF
NA	NA	TRBV3-1/TRBV3-2	TRBJ1-1	TGTGCCAGCAGCCAATTGGGCAGGCTCTCCATGAACACTGAAGCTTTCTTT	CASSQLGRLSMNTEAFF
TRBD2	once	TRBV6-4	TRBJ2-2	TGTGCCAGCAGTCCTAGCGGAGGCAACACCGGGGAGCTGTTTTTT	CASSPSGGNTGELFF
NA	NA	TRBV18	TRBJ2-7	TGTGCCAGCTCACCAAGGGGTTCCTACGAGCAGTACTTC	CASSPRGSYEQYF